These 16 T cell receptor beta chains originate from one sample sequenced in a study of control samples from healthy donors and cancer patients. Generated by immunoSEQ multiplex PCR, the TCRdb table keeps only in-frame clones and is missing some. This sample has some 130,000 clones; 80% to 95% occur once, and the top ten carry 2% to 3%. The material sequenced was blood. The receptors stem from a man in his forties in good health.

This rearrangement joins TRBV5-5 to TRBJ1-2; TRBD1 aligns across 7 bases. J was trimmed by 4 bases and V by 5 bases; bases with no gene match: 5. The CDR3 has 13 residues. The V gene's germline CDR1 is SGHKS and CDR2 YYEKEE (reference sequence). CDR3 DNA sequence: TGTGCCAGCAGGGGTGGACAGGCCTATGGCTACACCTTC. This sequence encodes CASRGGQAYGYTF.

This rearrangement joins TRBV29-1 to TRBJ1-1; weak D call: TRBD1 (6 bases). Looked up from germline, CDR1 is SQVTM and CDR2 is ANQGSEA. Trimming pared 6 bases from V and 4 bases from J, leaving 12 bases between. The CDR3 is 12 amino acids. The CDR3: CSVQGGSTEAFF. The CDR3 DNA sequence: TGCAGCGTACAGGGTGGGAGCACTGAAGCTTTCTTT.

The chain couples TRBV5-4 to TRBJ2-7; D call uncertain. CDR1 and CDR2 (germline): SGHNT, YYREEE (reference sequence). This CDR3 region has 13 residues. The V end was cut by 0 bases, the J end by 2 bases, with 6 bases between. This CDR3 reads CASSLGRAYEQYF. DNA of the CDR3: TGTGCCAGCAGCTTGGGGAGAGCCTACGAGCAGTACTTC. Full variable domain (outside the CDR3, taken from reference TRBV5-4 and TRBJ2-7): ETGVTQSPTHLIKTRGQQVTLRCSSQSGHNTVSWYQQALGQGPQFIFQYYREEENGRGNFPPRFSGLQFPNYSSELNVNALELDDSALYLCASSLGRAYEQYFGPGTRLTVT.

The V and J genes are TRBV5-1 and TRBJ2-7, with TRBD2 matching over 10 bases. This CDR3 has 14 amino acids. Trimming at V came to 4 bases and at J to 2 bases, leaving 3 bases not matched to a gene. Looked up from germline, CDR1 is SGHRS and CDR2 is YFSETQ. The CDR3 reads CASSVSGGAYEQYF. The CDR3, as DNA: TGCGCCAGCAGCGTAAGCGGGGGGGCCTACGAGCAGTACTTC.

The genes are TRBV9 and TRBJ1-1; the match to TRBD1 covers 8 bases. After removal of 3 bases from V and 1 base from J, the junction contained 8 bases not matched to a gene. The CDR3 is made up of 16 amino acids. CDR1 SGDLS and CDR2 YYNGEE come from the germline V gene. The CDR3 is CASSALWTGRNTEAFF. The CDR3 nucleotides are TGTGCCAGCAGCGCCCTCTGGACAGGGAGGAACACTGAAGCTTTCTTT.

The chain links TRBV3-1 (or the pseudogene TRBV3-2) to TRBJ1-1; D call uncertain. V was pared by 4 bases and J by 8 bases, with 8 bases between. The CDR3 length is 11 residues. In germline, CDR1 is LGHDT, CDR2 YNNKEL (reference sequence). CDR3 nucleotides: TGTGCCAGCAGCCGGCTGGAGGAAGCTTTCTTT. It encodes CASSRLEEAFF.

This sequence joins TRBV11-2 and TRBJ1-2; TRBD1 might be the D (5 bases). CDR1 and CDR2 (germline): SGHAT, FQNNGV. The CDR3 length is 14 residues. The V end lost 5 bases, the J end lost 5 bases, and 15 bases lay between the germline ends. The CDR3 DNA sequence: TGTGCCAGCAGCCCAGGGAGCAGTTATTATGGCTACACCTTC. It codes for CASSPGSSYYGYTF. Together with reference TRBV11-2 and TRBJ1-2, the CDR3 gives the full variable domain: EAGVAQSPRYKIIEKRQSVAFWCNPISGHATLYWYQQILGQGPKLLIQFQNNGVVDDSQLPKDRFSAERLKGVDSTLKIQPAKLEDSAVYLCASSPGSSYYGYTFGSGTRLTVV.

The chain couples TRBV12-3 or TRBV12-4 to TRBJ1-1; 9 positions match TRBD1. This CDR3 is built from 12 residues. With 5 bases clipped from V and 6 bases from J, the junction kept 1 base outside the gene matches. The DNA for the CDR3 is TGTGCCAGCAGTAGGGACAGGGCTGAAGCTTTCTTT. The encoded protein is CASSRDRAEAFF.

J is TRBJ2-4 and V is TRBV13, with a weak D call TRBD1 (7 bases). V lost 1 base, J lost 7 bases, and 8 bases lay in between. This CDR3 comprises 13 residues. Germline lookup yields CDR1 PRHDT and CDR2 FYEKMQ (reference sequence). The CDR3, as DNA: TGTGCCAGCAGCTTAGCAGGGGGGAACATTCAGTACTTC. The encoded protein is CASSLAGGNIQYF. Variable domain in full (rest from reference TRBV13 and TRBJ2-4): AAGVIQSPRHLIKEKRETATLKCYPIPRHDTVYWYQQGPGQDPQFLISFYEKMQSDKGSIPDRFSAQQFSDYHSELNMSSLELGDSALYFCASSLAGGNIQYFGAGTRLSVL.

In DNA, the CDR3 is TGTGCCGGGACTCGACAGGGTAGGGTGGGAAATGAAAAACTGTTTTTT. This codes for CAGTRQGRVGNEKLFF. This chain joins TRBV2 and TRBJ1-4, with 7 bases matching TRBD1. The CDR3 totals 16 residues. From germline, CDR1 is SNHLY and CDR2 FYNNEI. J lost 5 bases, V lost 11 bases, and 17 bases had no gene match.

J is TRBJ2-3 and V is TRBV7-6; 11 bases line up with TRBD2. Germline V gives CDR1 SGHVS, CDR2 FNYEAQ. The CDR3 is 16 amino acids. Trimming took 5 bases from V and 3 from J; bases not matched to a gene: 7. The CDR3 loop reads CASSLLAGGWTDTQYF. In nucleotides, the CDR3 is TGTGCCAGCAGCCTGTTAGCGGGGGGGTGGACAGATACGCAGTATTTT.

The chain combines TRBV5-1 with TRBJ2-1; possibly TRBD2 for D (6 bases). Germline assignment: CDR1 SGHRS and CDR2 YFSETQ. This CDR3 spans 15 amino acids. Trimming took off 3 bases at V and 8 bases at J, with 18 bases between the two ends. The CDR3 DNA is TGCGCCAGCAGCTCTCTAGGAGGGTGGGGTGATGAGCAGTTCTTC. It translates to CASSSLGGWGDEQFF.

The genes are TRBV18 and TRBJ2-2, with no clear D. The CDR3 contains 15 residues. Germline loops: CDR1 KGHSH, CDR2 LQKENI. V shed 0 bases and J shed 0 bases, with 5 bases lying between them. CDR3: CASSPPSTNTGELFF. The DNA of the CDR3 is TGTGCCAGCTCACCACCATCCACGAACACCGGGGAGCTGTTTTTT.

The DNA for the CDR3 is TGTGCCAGCAGGGAGGGGGGCGTCAATCAGCCCCAGCATTTT. Translating gives CASREGGVNQPQHF. This rearrangement joins TRBV27 to TRBJ1-5; TRBD1 might be the D (6 bases). This CDR3 has 14 residues. CDR1 MNHEY and CDR2 SMNVEV come from the germline V gene (reference sequence). Trimming took 6 bases from V and 3 from J, leaving 12 bases between them.

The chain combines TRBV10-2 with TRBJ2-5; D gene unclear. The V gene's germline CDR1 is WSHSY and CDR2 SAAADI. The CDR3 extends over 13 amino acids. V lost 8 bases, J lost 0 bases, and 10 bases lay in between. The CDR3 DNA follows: TGCGCCAGCGGAACAGATTACCAAGAGACCCAGTACTTC. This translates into CASGTDYQETQYF.

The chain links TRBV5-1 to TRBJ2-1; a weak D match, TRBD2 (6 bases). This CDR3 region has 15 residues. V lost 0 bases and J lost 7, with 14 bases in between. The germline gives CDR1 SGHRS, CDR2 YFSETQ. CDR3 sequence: CASSLVVRSGNEQFF. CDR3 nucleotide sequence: TGCGCCAGCAGCTTGGTGGTTCGTAGCGGTAATGAGCAGTTCTTC.